This entry describes one TCR beta chain. In the original workflow: Quantification of nucleated cells was approximated via reference gene primer amplification. Libraries were prepared by immunoSEQ multiplex PCR; TCRdb keeps only in-frame clonotypes and omits some of them. The V and J calls and the clone size are those of that table, but D and trimming were determined from the DNA. Of about 190,000 clones listed, roughly 89% were seen once; the top ten hold around 7%. These data are taken from a study of blood T cell repertoires in COVID-19. About the study: Italy, Spain and the United States were the sources of the convalescent and acute COVID-19 samples. Nucleic acid was either cDNA or gDNA, and it came from T cells, B-cell-depleted T cells, or PBMCs.

The TCR originated in a man aged 40-49 years with acute or convalescent COVID-19. The sequenced material came from peripheral blood.

The CDR3 sequence is CASSQAAQATQYF. The DNA for the CDR3 is TGTGCCAGCAGCCAAGCCGCCCAAGCAACCCAGTACTTC. The V gene is TRBV3-1 (or the pseudogene TRBV3-2), the J gene TRBJ2-5; D not certain. The germline gives CDR1 LGHDT, CDR2 YNNKEL (reference sequence). V was trimmed by 1 base and J by 8 bases, leaving 11 bases between them. The CDR3 is 13 amino acids.